These 10 T cell receptor beta chains were all obtained from the same sample, sequenced in a study of T cell repertoires in ileal Crohn's disease. Clones were sequenced by immunoSEQ multiplex PCR, and TCRdb holds only the in-frame ones, with some missing. The data contain more than 12,000 clones, approximately 78% of them singletons. Sample: ileal tissue. Receptors were obtained from an adult with Crohn's disease.

The chain carries TRBV4-3 and TRBJ1-2; no definite D call. The CDR3 length is 14 residues. The germline V gene encodes CDR1 LGHNA and CDR2 YSLEER. Trimming removed 1 base at V and 5 bases at J, with 11 bases between. CDR3 amino acids: CASSQVPPLYGYTF. CDR3 in DNA: TGCGCCAGCAGCCAAGTCCCCCCCTTGTATGGCTACACCTTC.

This rearrangement joins TRBV6-1 to TRBJ2-1; the match to TRBD2 covers 9 bases. Germline V gene lookup returns CDR1 MNHNS and CDR2 SASEGT. J gave up 6 bases and V 4 bases, and 7 bases lay outside the gene matches. This CDR3 has 15 amino acids. The CDR3 here is CASSVTSGSRNEQFF. CDR3 DNA sequence: TGTGCCAGCAGTGTCACTAGCGGGTCTCGCAATGAGCAGTTCTTC.

Here the CDR3 reads CASSLQTGRTGELFF. Here the CDR3 DNA reads TGTGCCAGCAGCTTACAAACAGGGAGAACCGGGGAGCTGTTTTTT. The chain combines TRBV7-2 with TRBJ2-2; a possible D gene is TRBD1 (6 bases). Germline assignment: CDR1 SGHTA and CDR2 FQGNSA. The length of the CDR3 is 15 residues. V was cut by 2 bases and J by 5 bases, with 12 bases left in between.

The rearrangement joins TRBV5-4 to TRBJ2-7; 11 positions agree with TRBD2. The CDR3 runs 15 residues. Germline CDR1 and CDR2: SGHNT and YYREEE (reference sequence). Trimming removed 4 bases from V and 2 bases from J; junction bases left unmatched: 5. Written as DNA, the CDR3 is TGTGCCAGCAGCAGGAGACTAGCGGGGCCCTACGAGCAGTACTTC. This translates into CASSRRLAGPYEQYF. Supplemented by reference TRBV5-4 and TRBJ2-7, the full variable domain reads ETGVTQSPTHLIKTRGQQVTLRCSSQSGHNTVSWYQQALGQGPQFIFQYYREEENGRGNFPPRFSGLQFPNYSSELNVNALELDDSALYLCASSRRLAGPYEQYFGPGTRLTVT.

The chain is built from TRBV7-9 and TRBJ1-2; TRBD1 might be the D (5 bases). Germline lookup yields CDR1 SEHNR and CDR2 FQNEAQ (reference sequence). The CDR3 is made up of 15 amino acids. The germline V and J ends were trimmed by 1 base and 4 bases, with 13 bases remaining between them. CDR3 protein: CASSLGSGGVYGYTF. As DNA, the CDR3 is TGTGCCAGCAGCTTAGGGTCGGGGGGAGTCTATGGCTACACCTTC.

The chain joins TRBV7-9 to TRBJ2-3; D not certain. Per the germline V gene, CDR1 is SEHNR and CDR2 is FQNEAQ (reference sequence). With 5 bases removed from V and 7 bases from J, the gap between germline ends came to 10 bases. The CDR3 has 12 residues. The CDR3 DNA follows: TGTGCCAGCAGCCAGGTGGTCTATACGCAGTATTTT. Amino acid sequence: CASSQVVYTQYF.

The V gene is TRBV18, the J gene TRBJ2-5; maybe TRBD2 (5 bases). Looked up from germline, CDR1 is KGHSH and CDR2 is LQKENI. This CDR3 is 15 amino acids long. V was shortened by 3 bases and J by 2 bases, with 13 bases between the two germline ends. The CDR3 protein is CASSPKSGTQETQYF. The CDR3 DNA is TGTGCCAGCTCACCTAAAAGCGGTACACAAGAGACCCAGTACTTC.

The chain employs TRBV29-1 and TRBJ2-1; maybe TRBD1 (5 bases). Germline CDR1 SQVTM, CDR2 ANQGSEA. V shed 1 base and J shed 9 bases, with 22 bases lying between them. This CDR3 spans 16 amino acids. CDR3 coding DNA: TGCAGCGTTGAAGTTTCTCAGAAGGGGTTTTTGAGTGAGCAGTTCTTC. It encodes CSVEVSQKGFLSEQFF.

The genes are TRBV19 and TRBJ2-3, with TRBD1 as a possible D gene (5 bases). The CDR3 runs to 16 residues. Germline V lookup: CDR1 LNHDA, CDR2 SQIVND (reference sequence). Trimming removed 5 bases from V and 3 bases from J, with 18 bases in between. The CDR3 coding sequence is TGTGCCAGTAGTCCCGAACGGGCAGGGAATACAGATACGCAGTATTTT. Translation: CASSPERAGNTDTQYF.

The chain couples TRBV5-1 to TRBJ2-1, with D tentatively TRBD2 (6 bases). Germline CDR1 is SGHRS and CDR2 is YFSETQ. This CDR3 is 15 amino acids long. The germline V and J ends were trimmed by 0 bases and 0 bases, with 7 bases remaining between them. CDR3 protein: CASSLAGSSYNEQFF. The CDR3 DNA reads TGCGCCAGCAGCTTGGCCGGGAGCTCCTACAATGAGCAGTTCTTC.